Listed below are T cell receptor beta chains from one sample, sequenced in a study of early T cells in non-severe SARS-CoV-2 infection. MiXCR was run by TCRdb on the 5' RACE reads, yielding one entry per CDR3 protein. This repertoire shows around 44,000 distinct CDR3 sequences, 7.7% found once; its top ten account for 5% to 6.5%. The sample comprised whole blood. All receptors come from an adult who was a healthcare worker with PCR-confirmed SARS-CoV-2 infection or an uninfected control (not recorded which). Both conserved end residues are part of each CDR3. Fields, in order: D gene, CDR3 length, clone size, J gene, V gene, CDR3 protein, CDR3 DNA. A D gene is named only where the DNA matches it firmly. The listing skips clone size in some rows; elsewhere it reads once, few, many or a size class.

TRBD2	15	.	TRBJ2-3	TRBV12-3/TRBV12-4	CASSRSGGAPDTQYF	TGTGCCAGCAGTCGTAGCGGGGGGGCCCCAGATACGCAGTATTTT
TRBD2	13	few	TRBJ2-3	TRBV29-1	CSVERNSGDTQYF	TGCAGCGTTGAAAGGAATAGCGGGGATACGCAGTATTTT
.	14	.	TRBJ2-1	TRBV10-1	CASSESSGRLEQFF	TGCGCCAGCAGTGAGTCTAGCGGACGCCTTGAGCAGTTCTTC
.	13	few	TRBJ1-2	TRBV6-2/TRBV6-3	CASSPDGIYGYTF	TGTGCCAGCAGCCCAGACGGTATCTATGGCTACACCTTC
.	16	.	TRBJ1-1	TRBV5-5	CASSLSQGMGNTEAFF	TGTGCCAGCAGCTTGTCCCAGGGCATGGGGAACACTGAAGCTTTCTTT
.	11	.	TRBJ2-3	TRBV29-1	CGAEGADTQYF	TGCGGCGCTGAAGGGGCAGATACGCAGTATTTT
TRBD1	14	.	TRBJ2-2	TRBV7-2	CASSTRDRTGELFF	TGTGCCAGCAGCACCCGGGACAGGACCGGGGAGCTGTTTTTT
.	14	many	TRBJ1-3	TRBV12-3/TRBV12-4	CASSDSVSGNTIYF	TGTGCCAGCAGCGACAGTGTTTCTGGAAACACCATATATTTT
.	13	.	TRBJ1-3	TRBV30	CAWSVHTGNTIYF	TGTGCCTGGAGTGTACATACTGGAAACACCATATATTTT
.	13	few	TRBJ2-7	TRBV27	CASSSINGYEQYF	TGTGCCAGCAGTTCCATCAACGGCTACGAGCAGTACTTC
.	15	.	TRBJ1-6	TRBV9	CASSVESSYNSPLHF	TGTGCCAGCAGCGTAGAAAGCTCCTATAATTCACCCCTCCACTTT
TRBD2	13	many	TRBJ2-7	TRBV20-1	CSASGTSFYEQYF	TGCAGTGCTAGTGGGACTAGCTTCTACGAGCAGTACTTC
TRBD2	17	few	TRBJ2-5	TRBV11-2	CASSKGLAGGFQETQYF	TGTGCCAGCAGCAAGGGACTAGCGGGGGGCTTCCAAGAGACCCAGTACTTC
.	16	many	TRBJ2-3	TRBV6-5	CASSYSGQLNTDTQYF	TGTGCCAGCAGTTACTCTGGACAGCTGAACACAGATACGCAGTATTTT
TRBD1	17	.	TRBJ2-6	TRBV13	CASSPGTGYSGANVLTF	TGTGCCAGCAGTCCCGGGACAGGGTATTCTGGGGCCAACGTCCTGACTTTC
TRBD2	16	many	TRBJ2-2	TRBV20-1	CSARERTSGGAGELFF	TGCAGTGCTAGAGAACGGACTAGCGGGGGGGCCGGGGAGCTGTTTTTT
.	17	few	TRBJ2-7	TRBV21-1	CASSKRSFGTSTYEQYF	TGTGCCAGCAGCAAAAGGTCGTTCGGGACATCCACCTACGAGCAGTACTTC
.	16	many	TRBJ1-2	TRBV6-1	CASRDPAGARIYGYTF	TGTGCCAGCAGAGACCCAGCGGGGGCGAGGATCTATGGCTACACCTTC
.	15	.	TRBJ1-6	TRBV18	CASSPGTLDNSPLHF	TGTGCCAGCTCACCAGGGACATTGGATAATTCACCCCTCCACTTT
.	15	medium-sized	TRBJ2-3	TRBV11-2	CASSFFGGVPDTQYF	TGTGCCAGCAGCTTTTTCGGGGGTGTGCCAGATACGCAGTATTTT
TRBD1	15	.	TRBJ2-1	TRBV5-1	CASSPRDRGSNEQFF	TGCGCCAGCAGCCCCCGGGACAGGGGCTCCAATGAGCAGTTCTTC
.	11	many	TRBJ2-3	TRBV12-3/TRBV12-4	CASSMADTQYF	TGTGCCAGCAGTATGGCAGATACGCAGTATTTT
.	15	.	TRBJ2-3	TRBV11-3	CASSLDGQGADTQYF	TGTGCCAGCAGCTTAGATGGGCAGGGCGCAGATACGCAGTATTTT
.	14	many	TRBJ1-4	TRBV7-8	CASSGRLTNEKLFF	TGTGCCAGCAGCGGGCGGTTGACTAATGAAAAACTGTTTTTT
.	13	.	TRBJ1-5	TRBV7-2	CASSAGVDQPQHF	TGTGCCAGCAGCGCCGGGGTCGACCAGCCCCAGCATTTT
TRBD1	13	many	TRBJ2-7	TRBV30	CAWSQGQGQEQYF	TGTGCCTGGAGTCAGGGACAGGGACAAGAGCAGTACTTC
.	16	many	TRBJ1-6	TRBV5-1	CASSSESSLRNSPLHF	TGCGCCAGCAGTTCCGAATCCAGCCTCCGGAATTCACCCCTCCACTTT
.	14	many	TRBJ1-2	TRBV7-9	CASSVFETNYGYTF	TGTGCCAGCAGCGTGTTCGAGACTAACTATGGCTACACCTTC
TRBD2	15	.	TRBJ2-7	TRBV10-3	CAISESGLAAYEQYF	TGTGCCATCAGTGAGTCCGGACTAGCGGCCTACGAGCAGTACTTC
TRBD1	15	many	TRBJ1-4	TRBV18	CASSLDRGRNEKLFF	TGTGCCAGCTCACTGGACAGGGGAAGGAATGAAAAACTGTTTTTT
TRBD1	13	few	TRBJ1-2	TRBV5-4	CASSRDRTDGYTF	TGTGCCAGCAGCCGGGACAGGACGGATGGCTACACCTTC
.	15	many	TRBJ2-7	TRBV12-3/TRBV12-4	CASSRYPEFSYEQYF	TGTGCCAGCAGTCGATACCCGGAATTCTCCTACGAGCAGTACTTC
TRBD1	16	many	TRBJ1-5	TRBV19	CASSMGQGVGNQPQHF	TGTGCCAGTAGTATGGGACAGGGAGTGGGCAATCAGCCCCAGCATTTT
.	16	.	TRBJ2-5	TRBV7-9	CASSLELSNSLETQYF	TGTGCCAGCAGCTTAGAATTGTCAAATAGTCTGGAGACCCAGTACTTC
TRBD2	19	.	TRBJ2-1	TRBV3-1	CASSQWGLAGGPSYNEQFF	TGTGCCAGCAGCCAATGGGGACTAGCGGGGGGGCCTTCCTACAATGAGCAGTTCTTC
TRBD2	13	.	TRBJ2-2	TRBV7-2	CASSLSGGGELFF	TGTGCCAGCAGCCTTAGCGGGGGCGGGGAGCTGTTTTTT
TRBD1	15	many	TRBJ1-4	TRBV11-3	CASSPGQAGGEKLFF	TGTGCCAGCAGCCCGGGACAGGCCGGCGGTGAAAAACTGTTTTTT
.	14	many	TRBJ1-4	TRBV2	CASSGVLAREKLFF	TGTGCCAGCAGTGGTGTGTTGGCAAGAGAAAAACTGTTTTTT
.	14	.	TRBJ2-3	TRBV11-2	CASSQTASTDTQYF	TGTGCCAGCAGCCAGACCGCTAGCACAGATACGCAGTATTTT
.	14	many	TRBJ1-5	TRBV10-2	CASREGQVGQPQHF	TGCGCCAGCCGGGAGGGGCAGGTCGGTCAGCCCCAGCATTTT
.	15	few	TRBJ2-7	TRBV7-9	CASSLGRFSSYEQYF	TGTGCCAGCAGCTTGGGACGTTTTAGCTCCTACGAGCAGTACTTC